One sample yielded the 10 T cell receptor beta chains listed below, sequenced in a study of immune evolution from preneoplasia to lung adenocarcinoma. Only in-frame clones appear in the TCRdb table, and some are missing; sequencing was by immunoSEQ multiplex PCR. The data hold more than 15,000 clones, with 80% to 90% observed a single time. Sequencing used FFPE invasive lung adenocarcinoma tissue. The receptors shown here come from a person aged 70 to 80 with invasive lung adenocarcinoma.

CDR3 nucleotides: TGTGCCAGCAGTTTAGGGGCGGGGACAGCACCCTACGAGCAGTACTTC. Translated: CASSLGAGTAPYEQYF. The chain has TRBV6-5 and TRBJ2-7, with D maybe TRBD1 (7 bases). CDR3 size: 16 residues. Trimming left V 4 bases short and J 2 bases short, with 18 bases between. Per the germline V gene, CDR1 is MNHEY and CDR2 is SVGAGI.

The V call is TRBV29-1, the J call TRBJ1-2, with TRBD1 identical over 7 bases. This CDR3 region has 12 residues. Trimming at V came to 6 bases and at J to 8 bases, leaving 9 bases not matched to a gene. Looked up from germline, CDR1 is SQVTM and CDR2 is ANQGSEA. CDR3 DNA sequence: TGCAGCGTATCAGGGGGAGTGGGGGGCTACACCTTC. Its protein is CSVSGGVGGYTF. Filled out from reference TRBV29-1 and TRBJ1-2, the complete variable domain reads SAVISQKPSRDICQRGTSLTIQCQVDSQVTMMFWYRQQPGQSLTLIATANQGSEATYESGFVIDKFPISRPNLTFSTLTVSNMSPEDSSIYLCSVSGGVGGYTFGSGTRLTVV.

V usage is TRBV6-4 and J usage is TRBJ2-5; possible D gene TRBD2, 5 bases. Germline V gene sequence: CDR1 MRHNA, CDR2 SNTAGT. The CDR3 is made up of 14 amino acids. Trimming pared 10 bases from V and 1 base from J, leaving 16 bases between. This chain's CDR3 is CANLWTRAQETQYF. The CDR3 nucleotides are TGTGCCAACCTCTGGACGCGGGCCCAAGAGACCCAGTACTTC.

The CDR3 is CASSLRDSTTEAFF. CDR3 nucleotides: TGTGCCAGCAGTTTACGGGACAGCACCACTGAAGCTTTCTTT. The genes are TRBV2 and TRBJ1-1, with TRBD1 matching over 7 bases. Germline CDR1 reads SNHLY; CDR2 reads FYNNEI. This CDR3 has 14 residues. With V trimmed by 5 bases and J by 4 bases, 7 bases remained unmatched. The full variable domain, in which reference TRBV2 and TRBJ1-1 provide the parts outside the CDR3, is EPEVTQTPSHQVTQMGQEVILRCVPISNHLYFYWYRQILGQKVEFLVSFYNNEISEKSEIFDDQFSVERPDGSNFTLKIRSTKLEDSAMYFCASSLRDSTTEAFFGQGTRLTVV.

This chain connects TRBV6-6 to TRBJ2-5; D unclear. CDR1 and CDR2 from the germline V gene are MNHNY and SVGAGI (reference sequence). This CDR3 has 13 residues. Trimming took 6 bases from V and 2 from J, leaving 10 bases between them. The CDR3 sequence is CASSPWGQETQYF. The CDR3 DNA reads as TGTGCCAGCAGCCCGTGGGGTCAAGAGACCCAGTACTTC.

This CDR3 is CASSLAGWDTEAFF. CDR3 in DNA: TGTGCCAGCAGCTTGGCCGGGTGGGACACTGAAGCTTTCTTT. This chain links TRBV5-4 with TRBJ1-1; D not resolved. The CDR3 extends over 14 amino acids. Per the germline V gene, CDR1 is SGHNT and CDR2 is YYREEE (reference sequence). Trimming took off 0 bases at V and 3 bases at J, with 9 bases between the two ends.

The chain joins TRBV12-5 to TRBJ2-1; D not certain. In germline, CDR1 is LGHNT, CDR2 FRNRAP. The V gene lost 1 base and the J gene lost 4 bases, with 5 bases spanning the gap. There are 13 residues in the CDR3. In DNA form, the CDR3 reads TGTGCTAGTGGTTTGGATCTATACAATGAGCAGTTCTTC. It translates to CASGLDLYNEQFF.

V is TRBV2 and J is TRBJ1-1; no firm D call. Trimming took 5 bases from V and 0 from J, leaving 7 bases between them. Germline values: CDR1 SNHLY, CDR2 FYNNEI. The CDR3 contains 13 residues. CDR3 amino acids: CASSPYLNTEAFF. In DNA, the CDR3 is TGTGCCAGCAGTCCCTACCTGAACACTGAAGCTTTCTTT. Based on the CDR3 plus reference TRBV2 and TRBJ1-1, the full variable domain is EPEVTQTPSHQVTQMGQEVILRCVPISNHLYFYWYRQILGQKVEFLVSFYNNEISEKSEIFDDQFSVERPDGSNFTLKIRSTKLEDSAMYFCASSPYLNTEAFFGQGTRLTVV.

This clone was picked up one time. The gene calls are TRBV12-5 and TRBJ2-1; TRBD2 matches 11 bases. Per germline, CDR1 LGHNT and CDR2 FRNRAP. The V and J ends lost 0 bases and 6 bases, in that order; junction bases with no gene match: 1. CDR3 length: 15 residues. CDR3 amino acids: CASGLVLAGANEQFF. The CDR3 coding sequence is TGTGCTAGTGGTTTGGTACTAGCGGGAGCCAATGAGCAGTTCTTC.

The chain employs TRBV13 and TRBJ2-3; TRBD2 matches 12 bases. The germline V gene has CDR1 PRHDT and CDR2 FYEKMQ (reference sequence). Losses at the gene ends were 4 bases for V and 3 bases for J; bases not matched to a gene: 2. This CDR3 contains 15 residues. CDR3 region: CASSSSGRATDTQYF. As DNA, the CDR3 is TGTGCCAGCAGCTCTAGCGGGAGGGCGACAGATACGCAGTATTTT.